The clone carrying this T cell receptor beta chain was counted only a few times. One entry per CDR3 protein, called by TCRdb with MiXCR from the RT-PCR reads. Here the sample spans around 500,000 distinct CDR3 sequences, roughly 9.8% being singletons. The ends were cut back, 6 bases at V and 10 bases at J, with 16 bases in the middle. The CDR3 covers 13 residues. The data were taken from a study of response to subunit inactivated influenza vaccine. This receptor was obtained from a man aged 50 or older who received an inactivated influenza vaccine. This chain uses TRBV12-3 or TRBV12-4 with TRBJ2-1; either TRBD1 or TRBD2 may fit D (6 bases each). Specimen: PBMCs from blood, collected around seven weeks after vaccination. CDR3 protein: CASSSAVGGEQFF. The DNA of the CDR3 is TGTGCCAGCAGCTCTGCGGTGGGGGGCGAGCAGTTCTTC.